A selection of T cell receptor beta chains follows, all from one sample in a study of identical twins. From the 5' RACE reads, TCRdb called clonotypes with MiXCR, one entry per CDR3 protein. The sample lists approximately 700,000 distinct CDR3 sequences, around 6% seen once, with about 2% in the top ten. Sequenced input: naive T cells sorted from blood. These receptors came from a man in his late teens or twenties in good health. The CDR3 runs from the conserved cysteine through the conserved F or W. Fields, in order: J gene, V gene, D gene, clone size, CDR3 protein, CDR3 DNA. D genes are given only for firm matches. For some rows the clone size is stated as once, few or many, or as a class when expanded; others skip it.

j_call: TRBJ2-1
v_call: TRBV20-1
d_call: .
clone_size: many
cdr3_aa: CSGRVYNEQFF
cdr3_nt: TGCAGTGGGCGGGTGTACAATGAGCAGTTCTTC

j_call: TRBJ1-1
v_call: TRBV5-1
d_call: .
clone_size: many
cdr3_aa: CASSPTRGNTEAFF
cdr3_nt: TGCGCCAGCAGCCCCACCAGGGGGAACACTGAAGCTTTCTTT

j_call: TRBJ1-5
v_call: TRBV4-2
d_call: .
clone_size: many
cdr3_aa: CASSQGGARQPQHF
cdr3_nt: TGTGCCAGCAGCCAAGGTGGGGCCAGGCAGCCCCAGCATTTT

j_call: TRBJ2-1
v_call: TRBV20-1
d_call: TRBD2
clone_size: many
cdr3_aa: CSARAAGGTYNEQFF
cdr3_nt: TGCAGTGCACGGGCGGCGGGAGGTACCTACAATGAGCAGTTCTTC

j_call: TRBJ1-4
v_call: TRBV5-1
d_call: TRBD1
clone_size: few
cdr3_aa: CASSLVQGDEKLFF
cdr3_nt: TGCGCCAGCAGCTTGGTACAGGGGGATGAAAAACTGTTTTTT

j_call: TRBJ2-7
v_call: TRBV25-1
d_call: TRBD2
clone_size: few
cdr3_aa: CASSALAGVSGEQYF
cdr3_nt: TGTGCCAGCAGTGCCCTAGCGGGAGTTTCGGGCGAGCAGTACTTC

j_call: TRBJ2-7
v_call: TRBV30
d_call: .
clone_size: .
cdr3_aa: CAWSGGGYEQYF
cdr3_nt: TGTGCCTGGAGCGGAGGGGGTTACGAGCAGTACTTC

j_call: TRBJ1-1
v_call: TRBV9
d_call: TRBD1
clone_size: many
cdr3_aa: CASSSGTGLNTEAFF
cdr3_nt: TGTGCCAGCAGCTCAGGGACAGGTCTGAACACTGAAGCTTTCTTT

j_call: TRBJ2-7
v_call: TRBV20-1
d_call: .
clone_size: many
cdr3_aa: CSATFRASSPYEQYF
cdr3_nt: TGCAGTGCTACCTTCCGGGCTAGCAGTCCCTACGAGCAGTACTTC

j_call: TRBJ2-7
v_call: TRBV20-1
d_call: TRBD2
clone_size: many
cdr3_aa: CSARDGGGAYEQYF
cdr3_nt: TGCAGTGCTAGAGATGGGGGGGGTGCCTACGAGCAGTACTTC

j_call: TRBJ2-4
v_call: TRBV24-1
d_call: .
clone_size: many
cdr3_aa: CATAGGGVKNIQYF
cdr3_nt: TGTGCCACCGCAGGAGGGGGAGTCAAAAACATTCAGTACTTC

j_call: TRBJ1-6
v_call: TRBV7-9
d_call: TRBD1
clone_size: .
cdr3_aa: CASSLGQPHSPLHF
cdr3_nt: TGTGCCAGCAGCCTGGGACAGCCGCATTCACCCCTCCACTTT

j_call: TRBJ2-1
v_call: TRBV5-1
d_call: TRBD2
clone_size: few
cdr3_aa: CASSLVASGDNEQFF
cdr3_nt: TGCGCCAGCAGCTTGGTGGCTAGCGGCGACAATGAGCAGTTCTTC

j_call: TRBJ1-2
v_call: TRBV5-6
d_call: .
clone_size: many
cdr3_aa: CASIDGAKNYGYTF
cdr3_nt: TGTGCCAGCATCGATGGGGCAAAAAACTATGGCTACACCTTC

j_call: TRBJ2-7
v_call: TRBV20-1
d_call: .
clone_size: many
cdr3_aa: CSANIAYEQYF
cdr3_nt: TGCAGTGCTAACATTGCCTACGAGCAGTACTTC

j_call: TRBJ2-7
v_call: TRBV6-1
d_call: TRBD1
clone_size: many
cdr3_aa: CASGSDRGYEQYF
cdr3_nt: TGTGCCAGCGGCTCGGACAGGGGGTACGAGCAGTACTTC

j_call: TRBJ2-1
v_call: TRBV5-1
d_call: TRBD1
clone_size: few
cdr3_aa: CASSLDRGLDEQFF
cdr3_nt: TGCGCCAGCAGCTTGGACAGGGGTTTAGATGAGCAGTTCTTC

j_call: TRBJ2-1
v_call: TRBV4-3
d_call: TRBD2
clone_size: few
cdr3_aa: CASSPDSGAYNEQFF
cdr3_nt: TGCGCCAGCAGCCCTGATAGCGGGGCCTACAATGAGCAGTTCTTC

j_call: TRBJ2-1
v_call: TRBV5-1
d_call: .
clone_size: .
cdr3_aa: CASSLAGAVYNEQFF
cdr3_nt: TGCGCCAGCAGCTTGGCGGGAGCGGTGTACAATGAGCAGTTCTTC

j_call: TRBJ2-7
v_call: TRBV20-1
d_call: TRBD2
clone_size: many
cdr3_aa: CSAGGDAAYEQYF
cdr3_nt: TGCAGTGCCGGGGGGGACGCCGCCTACGAGCAGTACTTC

j_call: TRBJ2-2
v_call: TRBV5-1
d_call: .
clone_size: .
cdr3_aa: CASFRQLSGELFF
cdr3_nt: TGCGCCAGCTTTCGGCAGTTATCCGGGGAGCTGTTTTTT

j_call: TRBJ2-1
v_call: TRBV24-1
d_call: TRBD2
clone_size: many
cdr3_aa: CATSDPSGRTYNEQFF
cdr3_nt: TGTGCCACCAGTGACCCTAGCGGGAGAACCTACAATGAGCAGTTCTTC

j_call: TRBJ1-1
v_call: TRBV29-1
d_call: .
clone_size: many
cdr3_aa: CSVRKGSNTEAFF
cdr3_nt: TGCAGCGTTAGGAAGGGATCGAACACTGAAGCTTTCTTT

j_call: TRBJ2-2
v_call: TRBV6-5
d_call: TRBD2
clone_size: .
cdr3_aa: CASSYGLAGTWAGELFF
cdr3_nt: TGTGCCAGCAGTTACGGACTAGCGGGAACATGGGCCGGGGAGCTGTTTTTT

j_call: TRBJ2-7
v_call: TRBV11-3
d_call: .
clone_size: many
cdr3_aa: CASSLGRGDPYEQYF
cdr3_nt: TGTGCCAGCAGCTTAGGTCGCGGGGACCCCTACGAGCAGTACTTC

j_call: TRBJ1-2
v_call: TRBV5-1
d_call: .
clone_size: few
cdr3_aa: CASSRGVDYGYTF
cdr3_nt: TGCGCCAGCAGCAGGGGTGTTGACTATGGCTACACCTTC

j_call: TRBJ2-7
v_call: TRBV7-3
d_call: .
clone_size: .
cdr3_aa: CASSLTFLARSSYEQYF
cdr3_nt: TGTGCCAGCAGCTTAACGTTTTTGGCCCGGAGCTCCTACGAGCAGTACTTC

j_call: TRBJ2-7
v_call: TRBV5-1
d_call: TRBD2
clone_size: .
cdr3_aa: CASSGSGAGEQYF
cdr3_nt: TGCGCCAGCAGCGGTAGCGGGGCGGGCGAGCAGTACTTC

j_call: TRBJ2-1
v_call: TRBV19
d_call: .
clone_size: many
cdr3_aa: CASSILPPLPYNEQFF
cdr3_nt: TGTGCCAGTAGTATTCTTCCGCCTCTGCCCTACAATGAGCAGTTCTTC